This TCR beta chain was recorded in a study of cytomegalovirus exposure and HLA in healthy donors. About the study: The roughly 120 validation repertoires used the same platform as the roughly 700 first-cohort repertoires (as reported by a later analysis).

Data came from immunoSEQ multiplex PCR; TCRdb stores just in-frame clones and leaves some out. This sample has some 170,000 clones, with about nine tenths found just once. General study points: Confirmation in vitro established that three CMV-associated chains were specific for CMV antigens. Cytomegalovirus-associated TCR beta chains were listed, numbering some 170. Most TCR sequences showed up rarely, but some public TCRs showed up in many donors.

The V and J ends lost 3 bases and 4 bases, in that order; junction bases with no gene match: 10. Per germline, CDR1 SGHDT and CDR2 YYEEEE. The CDR3 covers 15 residues. Worth noting for this clone: The antigen is undetermined.

The specimen was PBMCs. The sequence was collected from a man aged 18 to 29 in good health and CMV-seropositive. This chain joins TRBV5-6 and TRBJ2-7; TRBD1 agrees at 7 bases. The CDR3 sequence is CASSWAVGGGYEQYF. In DNA form, the CDR3 reads TGTGCCAGCAGCTGGGCCGTAGGGGGCGGGTACGAGCAGTACTTC.